Sequencing of this TCR beta chain was carried out in a study of blood T cells in healthy people across ages. Trimming pared 1 base from V and 3 bases from J, leaving 10 bases between. The CDR3 runs 14 residues. CDR1 and CDR2 from the germline V gene are PRHDT and FYEKMQ (reference sequence). This clonotype was found a few times. The antigen is not known. The authors isolated at least 6.5 million PBMCs per sample. A second PCR, run for roughly 7 to 11 cycles, used a sample-barcoded 5' primer plus a J-beta primer mix. Each cDNA molecule was tagged by a template-switch adaptor with 12 random nucleotides. All samples gave at least 2.5 million CDR3-containing paired-end reads. TCRdb processed the 5' RACE reads anew with MiXCR; each CDR3 protein has one entry. The data show about 830,000 distinct CDR3 sequences, roughly 50% seen once. Study-level results: With naive T cell percentage, TCR beta diversity showed a strong correlation.

The sequence was obtained from a man aged 25 to 40 in good health. Sequences were obtained from blood. The rearrangement uses TRBV13 and TRBJ2-7; D remains ambiguous. The chain's CDR3 is CASSLEGLRYEQYF. Written as DNA, the CDR3 is TGTGCCAGCAGCTTAGAGGGCCTCCGCTACGAGCAGTACTTC. Supplemented by reference TRBV13 and TRBJ2-7, the full variable domain reads AAGVIQSPRHLIKEKRETATLKCYPIPRHDTVYWYQQGPGQDPQFLISFYEKMQSDKGSIPDRFSAQQFSDYHSELNMSSLELGDSALYFCASSLEGLRYEQYFGPGTRLTVT.